This T cell receptor beta chain was found in a study of graft-versus-host responses after intestinal transplantation. Assay: immunoSEQ multiplex PCR; the TCRdb copy retains only in-frame clones and omits some. The data hold around 100,000 clones, with over 75% observed a single time. Findings and limits, study-wide: High graft-versus-host to host-versus-graft clonal ratios were found in allografts of patients who had graft-donor T cell macrochimerism.

Points on this clone: Its matching antigen is unknown.

The sequencing used unstimulated CD4+ T cells sorted from spleen or lymph node cells, collected before transplant. The TCR originated in a human donor who was the organ donor for an intestinal transplant.

CDR3 region: CASGGPAYNEQFF. The DNA of the CDR3 is TGCGCCAGCGGGGGACCTGCCTACAATGAGCAGTTCTTC. The V and J genes are TRBV10-2 and TRBJ2-1; either TRBD1 or TRBD2 may fit D (5 bases each). The V end was cut by 8 bases, the J end by 2 bases, with 10 bases between. The CDR3 length is 13 residues. Germline CDR1 is WSHSY and CDR2 is SAAADI.